What follows are 6 T cell receptor beta chains derived from one specimen sequenced in a study of cytomegalovirus exposure and HLA in healthy donors. 13 Jbeta primers and 60 Vbeta primers were used for the PCR. Generated by immunoSEQ multiplex PCR, the TCRdb table keeps only in-frame clones and is missing some. Seen here are under 150,000 clones, around 81% observed once, and the top ten hold under 4%. The sample taken for sequencing was PBMCs. These receptors were taken from a woman in her 30s in good health and CMV-seronegative.

This clone was recorded only once. V is TRBV5-4 and J is TRBJ1-5, with D perhaps matching TRBD1 (6 bases). From germline, CDR1 is SGHNT and CDR2 YYREEE (reference sequence). The CDR3 contains 17 residues. The V end was cut by 1 base, the J end by 6 bases, with 20 bases between. The CDR3 bases are TGTGCCAGCAGCTTGAACGGCGCGACAGGTGCTTTTCAGCCCCAGCATTTT. Protein: CASSLNGATGAFQPQHF.

The V gene is TRBV28, the J gene TRBJ1-6; TRBD1 matches 9 bases. The V segment lost 10 bases and the J segment 8 bases; nucleotides outside the gene matches: 15. The CDR3 spans 16 residues. Germline CDR1 reads MDHEN; CDR2 reads SYDVKM. This CDR3 reads CATIQGAGGSHSPLHF. CDR3 coding DNA: TGTGCCACCATACAGGGGGCGGGCGGATCTCATTCACCCCTCCACTTT. Full variable domain (rest looked up from reference TRBV28 and TRBJ1-6): DVKVTQSSRYLVKRTGEKVFLECVQDMDHENMFWYRQDPGLGLRLIYFSYDVKMKEKGDIPEGYSVSREKKERFSLILESASTNQTSMYLCATIQGAGGSHSPLHFGNGTRLTVT.

Concerning this clone: One end of the junction varies from germline; a read error may be responsible. Other nucleotide sequences in the sample specify the same CDR3. This rearrangement joins TRBV6-6 to TRBJ2-7, with TRBD1 matching 9 bases. Germline values: CDR1 MNHNY, CDR2 SVGAGI (reference sequence). CDR3 size: 14 residues. The CDR3 DNA sequence: TGCGCCAGCAGACTCGGGACAGGGACATACGAGCAGTACTTC. Translating it yields CASRLGTGTYEQYF.

The chain uses TRBV5-1 and TRBJ2-1; 10 positions agree with TRBD2. Unmatched junction bases numbered 16, after V lost 3 bases and J lost 7 bases. CDR1 and CDR2 from the germline V gene are SGHRS and YFSETQ. The length of the CDR3 is 18 residues. CDR3 DNA: TGCGCCAGCAGCTCTCCACCCCGGACTAGCGGCGCCTTTAATGAGCAGTTCTTC. Translating it yields CASSSPPRTSGAFNEQFF. Full variable domain (remainder filled in from reference TRBV5-1 and TRBJ2-1): KAGVTQTPRYLIKTRGQQVTLSCSPISGHRSVSWYQQTPGQGLQFLFEYFSETQRNKGNFPGRFSGRQFSNSRSEMNVSTLELGDSALYLCASSSPPRTSGAFNEQFFGPGTRLTVL.

The table lists this clone with a count of one. This chain uses TRBV2 with TRBJ2-5; 13 nucleotides agree with TRBD2. Trimming took 6 bases from V and 4 from J; bases not matched to a gene: 5. CDR3 length: 15 residues. The germline gives CDR1 SNHLY, CDR2 FYNNEI. Here the CDR3 DNA reads TGTGCCAGCAGCGGACTAGCGGGAGTTGGAGAGACCCAGTACTTC. This gives the protein CASSGLAGVGETQYF. Based on the CDR3 plus reference TRBV2 and TRBJ2-5, the full variable domain is EPEVTQTPSHQVTQMGQEVILRCVPISNHLYFYWYRQILGQKVEFLVSFYNNEISEKSEIFDDQFSVERPDGSNFTLKIRSTKLEDSAMYFCASSGLAGVGETQYFGPGTRLLVL.

V gene TRBV27 combines with J gene TRBJ2-7; TRBD2 is a possible D gene (5 bases). The CDR3 has 13 amino acids. Trimming cost V 3 bases and J 3 bases, with 9 bases left between them. Looked up from germline, CDR1 is MNHEY and CDR2 is SMNVEV (reference sequence). CDR3 in amino acids: CASSFGLDYEQYF. CDR3 nucleotide sequence: TGTGCCAGCAGTTTTGGACTTGACTACGAGCAGTACTTC.